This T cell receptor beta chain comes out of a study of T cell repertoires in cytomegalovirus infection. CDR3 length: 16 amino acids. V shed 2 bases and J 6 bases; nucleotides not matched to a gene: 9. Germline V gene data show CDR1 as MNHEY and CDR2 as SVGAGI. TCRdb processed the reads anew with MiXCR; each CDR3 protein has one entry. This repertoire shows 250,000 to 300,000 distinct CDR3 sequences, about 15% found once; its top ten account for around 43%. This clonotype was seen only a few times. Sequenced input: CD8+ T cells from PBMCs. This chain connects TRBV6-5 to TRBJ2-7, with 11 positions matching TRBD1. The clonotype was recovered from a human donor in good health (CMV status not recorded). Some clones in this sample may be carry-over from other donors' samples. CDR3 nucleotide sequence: TGTGCCAGCAGTTACCTCAGGACAGGGGGCGTAGGCGAGCAGTACTTC. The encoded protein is CASSYLRTGGVGEQYF.